This TCR beta chain appears in the sequencing data of a study of T cell responses to AZD1222 COVID-19 vaccine. Sequencing used immunoSEQ multiplex PCR; TCRdb keeps in-frame clones, though not all of them. This sample has some 140,000 clones, with roughly 90% found just once. The CDR3 covers 12 residues. The V gene lost 4 bases and the J gene lost 8 bases, with 14 bases spanning the gap. CDR1 is SQVTM, CDR2 ANQGSEA, per germline. This clonotype was obtained from an adult in good health. The sample here was peripheral blood, taken on day 0 of AZD1222 vaccination. The V call is TRBV29-1, the J call TRBJ1-2, with a possible D match to TRBD1 (6 bases). CDR3: CSVGGGAEGYTF. The CDR3 nucleotides read TGCAGCGTTGGCGGGGGGGCAGAAGGCTACACCTTC.